This T cell receptor beta chain was captured in a study of cytomegalovirus exposure and HLA in healthy donors. The PCR used 60 Vbeta and 13 Jbeta primers. TCRdb's copy holds only in-frame clones and misses some; the assay was immunoSEQ multiplex PCR. The table shows more than 95,000 clones, with around 84% occurring only once. Notes on this clone: Antigen: not known.

General study findings and limits: There was a cluster of highly shared sequence variants that was likely a sequencing artifact.

The CDR3 is 16 amino acids. The V gene's germline CDR1 is MGHRA and CDR2 YSYEKL. The ends were cut back, 0 bases at V and 9 bases at J, with 18 bases in the middle. Sequenced material: PBMCs. The source is a woman aged 40 to 49 in good health and CMV-seronegative. The chain carries TRBV4-1 and TRBJ2-1, with a tentative D call TRBD2 (6 bases). CDR3 DNA sequence: TGCGCCAGCAGCCAAGATACTCGGGAGTGGGATGTTGAGCAGTTCTTC. As protein: CASSQDTREWDVEQFF.